This is a list of T cell receptor beta chains from one sample in a study of T cell responses to AZD1222 COVID-19 vaccine. TCRdb's copy holds only in-frame clones and misses some; the assay was immunoSEQ multiplex PCR. The sample lists some 120,000 clones; 75% to 90% were seen once. The source material was peripheral blood, sampled 28 days after the second AZD1222 dose. These receptors were obtained from an adult who received the AZD1222 COVID-19 vaccine. Both conserved end residues are part of each CDR3. Each record gives: V gene, clone size, J gene, D gene, CDR3 protein, CDR3 DNA. D genes are given only for firm matches. Clone size is stated in some rows and not others, as once, few, many or a class when expanded.

v_gene: TRBV5-1
abundance: -
j_gene: TRBJ2-5
d_gene: -
CDR3aa: CASSSGAGGVETQYF
CDR3nt: TGCGCCAGCAGCTCCGGCGCCGGGGGAGTGGAGACCCAGTACTTC

v_gene: TRBV11-2
abundance: -
j_gene: TRBJ2-6
d_gene: -
CDR3aa: CASSLRWGQRIVLTF
CDR3nt: TGTGCCAGCAGCTTAAGGTGGGGGCAGAGGATCGTCCTGACTTTC

v_gene: TRBV30
abundance: -
j_gene: TRBJ1-5
d_gene: -
CDR3aa: CAWSVSRAGNQPQHF
CDR3nt: TGTGCCTGGAGTGTCTCCCGGGCTGGCAATCAGCCCCAGCATTTT

v_gene: TRBV10-2
abundance: -
j_gene: TRBJ1-1
d_gene: -
CDR3aa: CASGSGSNTEAFF
CDR3nt: TGCGCCAGCGGATCGGGATCGAACACTGAAGCTTTCTTT

v_gene: TRBV19
abundance: -
j_gene: TRBJ2-7
d_gene: -
CDR3aa: CASSTGWVVYF
CDR3nt: TGTGCCAGTAGTACCGGTTGGGTGGTGTACTTC

v_gene: TRBV19
abundance: -
j_gene: TRBJ2-3
d_gene: -
CDR3aa: CASIKGSGMADTQYF
CDR3nt: TGTGCCAGTATCAAAGGATCGGGTATGGCAGATACGCAGTATTTT

v_gene: TRBV9
abundance: -
j_gene: TRBJ2-3
d_gene: TRBD2
CDR3aa: CASSPQAGATDTQYF
CDR3nt: TGTGCCAGCAGCCCTCAAGCGGGGGCCACAGATACGCAGTATTTT

v_gene: TRBV29-1
abundance: -
j_gene: TRBJ1-1
d_gene: TRBD1
CDR3aa: CSVQQGASTEAFF
CDR3nt: TGCAGCGTACAACAGGGGGCTAGCACTGAAGCTTTCTTT

v_gene: TRBV12-3/TRBV12-4
abundance: -
j_gene: TRBJ1-3
d_gene: -
CDR3aa: CASSPAGGNTIYF
CDR3nt: TGTGCCAGCTCGCCGGCCGGGGGAAACACCATATATTTT

v_gene: TRBV5-1
abundance: -
j_gene: TRBJ2-3
d_gene: -
CDR3aa: CASSYADTQYF
CDR3nt: TGCGCCAGCAGCTACGCAGATACGCAGTATTTT

v_gene: TRBV28
abundance: -
j_gene: TRBJ2-1
d_gene: -
CDR3aa: CASTPPARLRGYNEQFF
CDR3nt: TGTGCCAGCACCCCTCCTGCCCGCCTCCGGGGCTACAATGAGCAGTTCTTC

v_gene: TRBV6-5
abundance: -
j_gene: TRBJ2-5
d_gene: -
CDR3aa: CASSYYRGLGETQYF
CDR3nt: TGTGCCAGCAGTTATTATAGGGGGTTGGGGGAGACCCAGTACTTC

v_gene: TRBV2
abundance: -
j_gene: TRBJ1-5
d_gene: -
CDR3aa: CASSGPGRNQPQHF
CDR3nt: TGTGCCAGCAGTGGACCAGGGCGAAATCAGCCCCAGCATTTT

v_gene: TRBV7-7
abundance: -
j_gene: TRBJ2-7
d_gene: TRBD1
CDR3aa: CASSPWTGSEQYF
CDR3nt: TGTGCCAGCAGCCCATGGACAGGGAGCGAGCAGTACTTC

v_gene: TRBV20-1
abundance: -
j_gene: TRBJ1-2
d_gene: TRBD1
CDR3aa: CSASRDRGLVGYTF
CDR3nt: TGCAGTGCTAGTCGGGACAGGGGGCTGGTTGGCTACACCTTC

v_gene: TRBV24-1
abundance: -
j_gene: TRBJ2-1
d_gene: -
CDR3aa: CATSELQEIEQFF
CDR3nt: TGTGCCACCAGTGAGCTACAGGAGATTGAGCAGTTCTTC

v_gene: TRBV5-6
abundance: -
j_gene: TRBJ1-6
d_gene: -
CDR3aa: CASSLYAGGRSNSPLHF
CDR3nt: TGTGCCAGCAGCTTATACGCCGGCGGTCGAAGTAATTCACCCCTCCACTTT

v_gene: TRBV5-1
abundance: -
j_gene: TRBJ2-1
d_gene: TRBD1
CDR3aa: CASSRLDRGGEQFF
CDR3nt: TGCGCCAGCAGCCGTCTCGACAGGGGGGGTGAGCAGTTCTTC

v_gene: TRBV28
abundance: -
j_gene: TRBJ2-7
d_gene: -
CDR3aa: CASSQPDSLSYEQYF
CDR3nt: TGTGCCAGCAGTCAACCGGACTCCCTCTCCTACGAGCAGTACTTC

v_gene: TRBV29-1
abundance: -
j_gene: TRBJ1-1
d_gene: -
CDR3aa: CSFFLGGTAEAFF
CDR3nt: TGCAGCTTTTTCCTCGGTGGAACAGCTGAAGCTTTCTTT

v_gene: TRBV6-1
abundance: -
j_gene: TRBJ2-7
d_gene: TRBD1
CDR3aa: CASSERVRGLEQYF
CDR3nt: TGTGCCAGCAGTGAAAGGGTAAGGGGGCTCGAGCAGTACTTC

v_gene: TRBV7-2
abundance: -
j_gene: TRBJ2-7
d_gene: -
CDR3aa: CASSPYRRPYEQYF
CDR3nt: TGTGCCAGCAGCCCATACCGGCGCCCCTACGAGCAGTACTTC

v_gene: TRBV27
abundance: -
j_gene: TRBJ2-2
d_gene: -
CDR3aa: CASSLIRPGRGNTGELFF
CDR3nt: TGTGCCAGCAGTCTTATCCGGCCGGGTCGGGGGAACACCGGGGAGCTGTTTTTT

v_gene: TRBV7-9
abundance: -
j_gene: TRBJ2-7
d_gene: -
CDR3aa: CASSQTGDEQYF
CDR3nt: TGTGCCAGCAGCCAGACCGGGGACGAGCAGTACTTC

v_gene: TRBV11-2
abundance: -
j_gene: TRBJ1-2
d_gene: TRBD1
CDR3aa: CASSFPGTAYGYTF
CDR3nt: TGTGCCAGCAGCTTCCCCGGGACAGCATATGGCTACACCTTC

v_gene: TRBV3-1/TRBV3-2
abundance: -
j_gene: TRBJ1-5
d_gene: TRBD1
CDR3aa: CASSRGTGDQPQHF
CDR3nt: TGTGCCAGCAGCCGCGGGACAGGAGATCAGCCCCAGCATTTT

v_gene: TRBV11-3
abundance: few
j_gene: TRBJ2-2
d_gene: -
CDR3aa: CASSLTTNTGELFF
CDR3nt: TGTGCCAGCAGCTTGACCACCAACACCGGGGAGCTGTTTTTT

v_gene: TRBV9
abundance: once
j_gene: TRBJ1-1
d_gene: -
CDR3aa: CASSAQTGPNTEAFF
CDR3nt: TGTGCCAGCAGCGCACAGACCGGGCCGAACACTGAAGCTTTCTTT

v_gene: TRBV6-1
abundance: -
j_gene: TRBJ2-3
d_gene: -
CDR3aa: CASSEEWGTQYF
CDR3nt: TGTGCCAGCAGTGAAGAGTGGGGGACGCAGTATTTT

v_gene: TRBV11-2
abundance: -
j_gene: TRBJ2-2
d_gene: -
CDR3aa: CASREGNTGELFF
CDR3nt: TGTGCCAGCAGGGAGGGCAACACCGGGGAGCTGTTTTTT

v_gene: TRBV18
abundance: -
j_gene: TRBJ1-3
d_gene: TRBD1
CDR3aa: CASSEGATGNTIYF
CDR3nt: TGTGCCAGCTCGGAGGGGGCAACTGGAAACACCATATATTTT

v_gene: TRBV28
abundance: -
j_gene: TRBJ1-1
d_gene: -
CDR3aa: CASIPPKGAEAFF
CDR3nt: TGTGCCAGTATACCTCCAAAGGGAGCTGAAGCTTTCTTT

v_gene: TRBV30
abundance: -
j_gene: TRBJ1-2
d_gene: -
CDR3aa: CAWSDRGFLFYGYTF
CDR3nt: TGTGCCTGGAGTGACCGTGGATTCCTCTTTTATGGCTACACCTTC

v_gene: TRBV5-1
abundance: few
j_gene: TRBJ2-5
d_gene: -
CDR3aa: CASSFTGPEETQYF
CDR3nt: TGCGCCAGCAGCTTTACAGGGCCAGAAGAGACCCAGTACTTC

v_gene: TRBV3-1/TRBV3-2
abundance: -
j_gene: TRBJ2-5
d_gene: -
CDR3aa: CASSQTQETQYF
CDR3nt: TGTGCCAGCAGCCAAACCCAAGAGACCCAGTACTTC

v_gene: TRBV7-8
abundance: -
j_gene: TRBJ1-5
d_gene: TRBD1
CDR3aa: CASSLEDRGPNQPQHF
CDR3nt: TGTGCCAGCAGCTTAGAGGACAGGGGGCCCAATCAGCCCCAGCATTTT

v_gene: TRBV6-5
abundance: -
j_gene: TRBJ1-3
d_gene: -
CDR3aa: CASDLTGTAGNTIYF
CDR3nt: TGTGCCAGCGACTTAACCGGGACGGCCGGAAACACCATATATTTT

v_gene: TRBV7-6
abundance: -
j_gene: TRBJ1-3
d_gene: -
CDR3aa: CASSLGQGSSGNTIYF
CDR3nt: TGTGCCAGCAGCTTAGGGCAGGGAAGCTCTGGAAACACCATATATTTT

v_gene: TRBV18
abundance: -
j_gene: TRBJ2-3
d_gene: -
CDR3aa: CASARLVADTQYF
CDR3nt: TGTGCCAGCGCTCGGCTGGTTGCAGATACGCAGTATTTT

v_gene: TRBV18
abundance: -
j_gene: TRBJ1-2
d_gene: TRBD1
CDR3aa: CASSPPGSGGNYGYTF
CDR3nt: TGTGCCAGCTCACCACCTGGCTCAGGGGGTAACTATGGCTACACCTTC